Shown below are 5 T cell receptor beta chains from a single sample sequenced in a study of CD8+ T cells in alopecia areata. The treatment: oral pan-JAK inhibitor, 5-10 mg twice daily. cDNA reverse transcribed from extracted RNA served as the sequencing template. Repertoires were generated with immunoSEQ multiplex PCR, while TCRdb's copy carries only in-frame clones and drops some. The sample includes 150,000 to 200,000 clones, 58% of them seen just once. The starting material was CD4+ T cells sorted from blood, obtained at approximately week 56, from a patient treated with tofacitinib. The source is a human donor with alopecia areata.

V usage is TRBV6-1 and J usage is TRBJ1-1, with 7 bases identical to TRBD1. In germline, CDR1 is MNHNS, CDR2 SASEGT. J lost 1 base, V lost 3 bases, and 5 bases had no gene match. This CDR3 contains 15 residues. The CDR3: CASSDPRTGNTEAFF. For the CDR3, the DNA is TGTGCCAGCAGTGATCCCAGGACAGGGAACACTGAAGCTTTCTTT.

The rearrangement links TRBV19 to TRBJ1-1; tentative D call: TRBD1 (6 bases). The germline V gene encodes CDR1 LNHDA and CDR2 SQIVND (reference sequence). Trimming took off 2 bases at V and 5 bases at J, with 15 bases between the two ends. The CDR3 sequence is 15 residues long. The CDR3 region is CASSIRATGMTEAFF. The CDR3 DNA follows: TGTGCCAGTAGTATAAGGGCTACAGGGATGACTGAAGCTTTCTTT.

This clone was detected only a few times. J is TRBJ1-1 and V is TRBV2; D remains ambiguous. CDR3 size: 14 residues. Germline CDR1 and CDR2: SNHLY and FYNNEI. The germline V and J ends were trimmed by 6 bases and 1 base, with 12 bases remaining between them. The CDR3 nucleotides read TGTGCCAGCAGCTCAGAAGGACGGAACACTGAAGCTTTCTTT. Amino acid sequence: CASSSEGRNTEAFF.

The rearrangement uses TRBV27 and TRBJ2-1, with TRBD2 matching over 12 bases. The CDR3 consists of 15 residues. V dropped 8 bases and J dropped 9; count of bases not matched to a gene: 11. Germline V lookup: CDR1 MNHEY, CDR2 SMNVEV (reference sequence). CDR3 region: CASGPGLAGLGEQFF. In DNA form, the CDR3 reads TGTGCCAGCGGTCCGGGACTAGCGGGTCTGGGTGAGCAGTTCTTC.

The gene calls are TRBV4-1 and TRBJ1-1; TRBD1 matches at 7 bases. Unmatched junction bases numbered 11, after V lost 0 bases and J lost 4 bases. Germline CDR1 is MGHRA and CDR2 is YSYEKL. This CDR3 is 17 amino acids long. The DNA for the CDR3 is TGCGCCAGCAGCCAAGATGGCAGGGGGGCTTTTGGCACTGAAGCTTTCTTT. This translates into CASSQDGRGAFGTEAFF.